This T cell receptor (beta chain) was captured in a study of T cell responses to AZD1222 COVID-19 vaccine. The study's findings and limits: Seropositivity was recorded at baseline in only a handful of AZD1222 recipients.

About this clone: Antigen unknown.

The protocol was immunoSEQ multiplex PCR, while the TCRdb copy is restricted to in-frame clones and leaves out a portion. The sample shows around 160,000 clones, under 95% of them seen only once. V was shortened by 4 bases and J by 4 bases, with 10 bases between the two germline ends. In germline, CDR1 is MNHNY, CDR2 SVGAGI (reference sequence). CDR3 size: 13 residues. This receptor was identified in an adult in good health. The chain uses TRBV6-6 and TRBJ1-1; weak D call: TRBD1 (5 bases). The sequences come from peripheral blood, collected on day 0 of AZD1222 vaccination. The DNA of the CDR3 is TGTGCCAGCAGTTCCCAGGGTGTCACTGAAGCTTTCTTT. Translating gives CASSSQGVTEAFF.